The rows below give T cell receptor beta chains drawn from one sample of a study of cytomegalovirus exposure and HLA in healthy donors. Assay: immunoSEQ multiplex PCR; the TCRdb copy retains only in-frame clones and omits some. The sample comprises roughly 150,000 clones, approximately 81% of which are singletons, and more than 0.85% rests with the top ten. Sequences were obtained from PBMCs. These receptors were obtained from a man between 25 and 39 years old in good health and CMV-seronegative. Each CDR3 is given with its conserved first and last residue. The D gene is left open where the match is weak. Clone size is not always given. Where it is, it says once, few, many or a class for expanded clones.

d_call j_call clone_size v_call cdr3_aa cdr3_nt
- TRBJ2-7 - TRBV7-2 CASSLAHRVPPYEQYF TGTGCCAGCAGCTTAGCGCACAGGGTTCCGCCCTACGAGCAGTACTTC
TRBD2 TRBJ2-7 once TRBV11-2 CASSSPRTSGALIREQYF TGTGCCAGCAGCTCCCCGAGGACTAGCGGGGCCCTGATTCGCGAGCAGTACTTC
- TRBJ2-7 - TRBV28 CASSYPWEASSYEQYF TGTGCCAGCAGTTACCCCTGGGAGGCTAGCTCCTACGAGCAGTACTTC
TRBD1 TRBJ2-7 - TRBV28 CASSFPGQGSEQYF TGTGCCAGCAGTTTTCCCGGACAGGGTAGCGAGCAGTACTTC
TRBD1 TRBJ2-1 - TRBV5-6 CASTFGTGHPNEQFF TGTGCCAGCACCTTTGGGACAGGACATCCCAATGAGCAGTTCTTC
- TRBJ2-7 - TRBV4-1 CASSLKAGRSYEQYF TGCGCCAGCAGCCTGAAAGCGGGCCGTTCCTACGAGCAGTACTTC
TRBD2 TRBJ2-2 - TRBV5-1 CASSSSTSGENTGELFF TGCGCCAGCAGCTCTTCGACTAGCGGGGAGAACACCGGGGAGCTGTTTTTT
TRBD1 TRBJ2-1 - TRBV6-5 CASSYFGTGGMIEQFF TGTGCCAGCAGTTACTTCGGGACAGGGGGTATGATTGAGCAGTTCTTC
TRBD2 TRBJ2-1 - TRBV28 CASIRLAGVPSSYNEQFF TGTGCCAGCATCCGGTTGGCGGGGGTCCCGAGCTCCTACAATGAGCAGTTCTTC
- TRBJ1-1 - TRBV10-1 CASSESPFSVFF TGCGCCAGCAGTGAATCCCCTTTCTCCGTTTTCTTT
TRBD1 TRBJ2-1 - TRBV27 CASIGTGAKGNEQFF TGTGCCAGCATCGGGACAGGCGCTAAGGGGAATGAGCAGTTCTTC
- TRBJ2-7 once TRBV7-9 CSSSLAQGPPTEQYF TGTTCCAGCAGCTTAGCACAGGGACCCCCTACCGAGCAGTACTTC
TRBD1 TRBJ1-4 - TRBV9 CASSPKDRDNEKLFF TGTGCCAGCAGCCCCAAGGACAGGGATAACGAAAAACTGTTTTTT
- TRBJ2-1 - TRBV7-9 CASSVPGGGRGYNEQFF TGTGCCAGCAGCGTACCTGGGGGGGGGCGGGGCTACAATGAGCAGTTCTTC
TRBD1 TRBJ2-7 once TRBV9 CASSVAAGTGDEQYF TGTGCCAGCAGCGTAGCGGCTGGGACAGGGGACGAGCAGTACTTC
TRBD2 TRBJ2-1 - TRBV6-4 CASSASSGGGWEQFF TGTGCCAGCAGTGCTTCTAGCGGGGGGGGATGGGAGCAGTTCTTC
TRBD2 TRBJ2-3 - TRBV2 CASSENIAGLTDTQYF TGTGCCAGCAGTGAAAATATAGCGGGATTAACAGATACGCAGTATTTT
- TRBJ1-1 - TRBV6-1 CASSEGSAGLTEAFF TGTGCCAGCAGTGAAGGAAGTGCAGGGCTCACTGAAGCTTTCTTT
TRBD1 TRBJ1-2 - TRBV6-5 CASSPRTGTRRGYTF TGTGCCAGCAGTCCCCGGACAGGGACAAGGAGAGGCTACACCTTC
TRBD2 TRBJ2-5 - TRBV27 CASRRLARHYQETQYF TGTGCCAGCAGACGACTAGCGCGACACTACCAAGAGACCCAGTACTTC
TRBD1 TRBJ1-2 - TRBV2 CASRATGVGGYTF TGTGCCAGCAGGGCGACAGGGGTGGGGGGCTACACCTTC
- TRBJ1-6 - TRBV19 CASSILNSPLHF TGTGCCAGTAGTATCTTGAATTCACCCCTCCACTTT
TRBD1 TRBJ2-7 - TRBV4-2 CASSQVGTGNYEQYF TGTGCCAGCAGCCAAGTTGGGACAGGGAACTACGAGCAGTACTTC
TRBD1 TRBJ2-1 - TRBV10-1 CASSGTGGGYNEQFF TGCGCCAGCAGCGGGACAGGGGGCGGCTACAATGAGCAGTTCTTC
- TRBJ2-3 - TRBV27 CASSFLAFSLTDTQYF TGTGCCAGCAGTTTCCTAGCGTTTTCCCTCACAGATACGCAGTATTTT
TRBD2 TRBJ2-4 - TRBV15 CATSSSTGEGWDIQYF TGTGCCACCAGCAGTTCGACCGGGGAGGGATGGGACATTCAGTACTTC
TRBD1 TRBJ2-3 few TRBV7-7 CASSPGQGVSTDTQYF TGTGCTAGCAGCCCTGGACAGGGGGTGAGCACAGATACGCAGTATTTT
TRBD2 TRBJ2-3 - TRBV9 CASSHPTGTSGGTLTDTQYF TGTGCTAGCAGCCATCCTACCGGGACTAGCGGGGGGACCCTCACAGATACGCAGTATTTT
TRBD1 TRBJ1-4 - TRBV7-9 CASSLGDRGPNEKLFF TGTGCCAGCAGCTTAGGAGACAGGGGGCCGAATGAAAAACTGTTTTTT
- TRBJ2-7 - TRBV7-9 CSSSFSSYEQYF TGTTCCAGCAGCTTCAGCTCCTACGAGCAGTACTTC
- TRBJ2-2 - TRBV11-1 CASSPHMTTTGELFF TGTGCCAGCAGCCCCCATATGACTACTACCGGGGAGCTGTTTTTT
- TRBJ2-1 - TRBV29-1 CRVSLREQFF TGCAGAGTCTCCTTGCGGGAGCAGTTCTTC
- TRBJ2-3 - TRBV28 CASSPLLEGHTDTQYF TGTGCCAGCAGTCCCCTACTAGAAGGGCACACAGATACGCAGTATTTT
TRBD1 TRBJ1-1 - TRBV19 CASSGPGQKNTEAFF TGTGCCAGTAGTGGGCCGGGACAGAAGAACACTGAAGCTTTCTTT
TRBD2 TRBJ2-7 - TRBV11-3 CASSSAGPSGGADEQYF TGTGCCAGCAGCTCCGCCGGGCCAAGCGGGGGGGCCGACGAGCAGTACTTC
- TRBJ2-3 few TRBV6-1 CASSQGDQGTDTQYF TGTGCCAGCAGCCAAGGGGATCAGGGGACAGATACGCAGTATTTT
TRBD1 TRBJ2-7 - TRBV7-9 CASSLPTGQVSYEQYF TGTGCCAGCAGCTTACCAACGGGACAGGTCTCCTACGAGCAGTACTTC
TRBD2 TRBJ2-3 medium-sized TRBV19 CASSIDLASGTKGTQYF TGTGCCAGTAGTATAGATTTGGCTAGCGGGACCAAGGGTACGCAGTATTTT
- TRBJ2-3 - TRBV6-4 CASSERESSGADTQYF TGTGCCAGCAGTGAACGGGAGAGTTCAGGTGCAGATACGCAGTATTTT
TRBD1 TRBJ1-1 - TRBV4-1 CASSQDSGTGLSEAFF TGCGCCAGCAGCCAAGATTCCGGGACAGGGTTATCTGAAGCTTTCTTT
TRBD1 TRBJ2-1 - TRBV5-4 CASSRGGTGEQFF TGTGCCAGCAGCCGAGGGGGGACAGGCGAGCAGTTCTTC
- TRBJ2-2 once TRBV11-3 CASGTSNTGELFF TGTGCCAGCGGGACTTCAAACACCGGGGAGCTGTTTTTT
TRBD1 TRBJ1-1 once TRBV4-1 CASSQEATGTGVPRTEAFF TGCGCCAGCAGCCAAGAGGCCACCGGGACAGGGGTCCCGAGGACTGAAGCTTTCTTT
TRBD1 TRBJ1-1 - TRBV28 CASSSDRGHDTEAFF TGTGCCAGCAGTTCCGACAGGGGGCACGACACTGAAGCTTTCTTT
- TRBJ2-1 - TRBV4-1 CASSQDGTYNEQFF TGCGCCAGCAGCCAAGATGGGACTTACAATGAGCAGTTCTTC
- TRBJ2-7 - TRBV15 CATGQPGHGPPEQYF TGTGCCACCGGACAACCGGGACATGGACCTCCCGAGCAGTACTTC
- TRBJ2-7 - TRBV7-2 CASSYAGGPVEQYF TGTGCCAGCAGCTATGCAGGGGGGCCAGTCGAGCAGTACTTC
TRBD2 TRBJ2-7 - TRBV9 CASSTRPVSYAGGEQYF TGTGCCAGCAGCACTCGCCCCGTTAGCTACGCGGGGGGTGAGCAGTACTTC
- TRBJ2-2 - TRBV11-2 CASSPGRIITGELFF TGTGCCAGCAGCCCAGGGCGGATAATCACCGGGGAGCTGTTTTTT
- TRBJ2-3 - TRBV6-5 CASSSLQAGYRDTQYF TGTGCCAGCAGTTCCCTCCAGGCCGGGTACAGGGATACGCAGTATTTT
- TRBJ1-2 - TRBV7-9 CASSFAGRNNYGYTF TGTGCCAGCAGCTTCGCAGGGCGTAATAACTATGGCTACACCTTC
- TRBJ2-2 - TRBV7-2 CASSLVSGNTGELFF TGTGCCAGCAGCTTAGTTAGCGGGAACACCGGGGAGCTGTTTTTT
TRBD1 TRBJ2-1 - TRBV4-2 CASSPEGTGVYNEQFF TGTGCCAGCAGCCCGGAAGGGACAGGGGTATACAATGAGCAGTTCTTC
- TRBJ1-2 - TRBV5-1 CAPAAPDRSYGYTF TGCGCGCCAGCAGCTCCCGACAGGAGCTATGGCTACACCTTC